Here is one T cell receptor (beta chain) with its context. The method was immunoSEQ multiplex PCR; TCRdb's version includes in-frame clones alone and lacks a portion of them. The repertoire has more than 400,000 clones, about 90% of them found once; the top ten carry roughly 4%. The treatment here: some 20 received Ad26.COV2.S at low or high dose, single or two shots; 5 received placebo; per-sample allocation not given. The samples were gathered on day 63 after the first injection of vaccine or placebo. An adult of 18-55 years in Boston served as donor. It was Wuhan-strain SARS-CoV-2 spike that the Ad26 vaccine vector expressed. The data originate from a study of Ad26.COV2.S vaccination and SARS-CoV-2 variants. For the study at large: The vaccine Ad26.COV2.S was put into the muscle once, or twice with 56 days between.

The germline CDR1 and CDR2 sequences are MDHEN and SYDVKM. V gave up 5 bases and J gave up 6 bases, with 15 bases separating them. CDR3 length equals 14 residues. The sequence was obtained from a person between 18 and 59 years old who received the Ad26.COV2.S COVID-19 vaccine or a placebo. The specimen comprised peripheral blood, sampled in a trial of Ad26.COV2.S vaccine versus placebo. The chain joins TRBV28 to TRBJ2-3, with D tentatively TRBD2 (5 bases). The CDR3 loop reads CASSGNRGTDTQYF. The DNA for the CDR3 is TGTGCCAGCAGTGGGAACCGGGGTACGGATACGCAGTATTTT.